Listed below are T cell receptor beta chains from one sample, sequenced in a study of PD-1 blockade in mismatch repair-deficient tumors. The method was immunoSEQ multiplex PCR; TCRdb's version includes in-frame clones alone and lacks a portion of them. The sample gives 40,000 or so clones, 65% to 85% of which show up once; around 1% is in the top ten. This material consisted of PBMCs, taken about 40 weeks after starting pembrolizumab. The receptors derive from an adult with mismatch repair-deficient cancer. Each CDR3 is given without its conserved first and last residue. The listing skips clone size in some rows; elsewhere it reads once, few, many or a size class.

size	V	length	J	CDR3
.	TRBV5-1	14	TRBJ1-4	ASSSQGGMANEKLF
once	TRBV2	12	TRBJ2-3	ASATSGGTDTQY
.	TRBV9	13	TRBJ1-5	ASSPDSLIAQPQH
.	TRBV2	13	TRBJ1-2	ASSDSGQGDYGYT
.	TRBV2	13	TRBJ1-4	ASSVQGATNEKLF
.	TRBV5-4	15	TRBJ1-3	ASSRSGQAFSGNTIY
.	TRBV5-6	11	TRBJ1-2	ASRLGQGGGYT
.	TRBV5-1	13	TRBJ2-2	ASSLEGLHTGELF
.	TRBV5-1	12	TRBJ2-1	ASSPGLAGEGPF
.	TRBV28	15	TRBJ1-3	ASNKGGGVLSGNTIY
.	TRBV7-3	13	TRBJ2-7	ASSPTGTSFHEQY
few	TRBV7-2	12	TRBJ2-7	ASSLETSGVEQY
.	TRBV5-1	14	TRBJ1-2	ASSLASGVTNYGYT
.	TRBV11-3	14	TRBJ2-3	ASSSPHGGITDTQY
.	TRBV18	11	TRBJ1-2	ASSPRQGEGYT
.	TRBV6-5	12	TRBJ2-7	ASRFGTGDYEQY
.	TRBV19	14	TRBJ1-2	ASSSPRGLINYGYT
.	TRBV5-3	17	TRBJ1-6	ARSFITGQVAWVNSPLH
.	TRBV9	12	TRBJ2-1	ASSPRLITNEQF
.	TRBV29-1	11	TRBJ1-2	SVVSGVSYGYT
once	TRBV15	13	TRBJ1-4	ATSRPRQGYEKLF
.	TRBV27	11	TRBJ2-7	ASSLANSYEQY
.	TRBV28	12	TRBJ2-7	ASSSGQAIYEQY
.	TRBV11-3	13	TRBJ2-7	ASSLQPGETYEQY
.	TRBV7-8	13	TRBJ2-7	ASRRNLAGDYEQY
.	TRBV28	14	TRBJ2-7	ASSLSSSGSPYEQY
.	TRBV5-1	12	TRBJ2-4	ASSSQGAKNIQY
.	TRBV9	14	TRBJ2-5	ASSVGGTGGRETQY
few	TRBV25-1	14	TRBJ2-5	ASSDGRGSGQETQY
.	TRBV10-3	13	TRBJ1-1	AISETPGANTEAF
.	TRBV4-1	13	TRBJ2-7	ASSQDLGSPYEQY
.	TRBV6-5	11	TRBJ2-7	ASGRGRAYEQY
few	TRBV7-9	10	TRBJ1-2	ASTKDGGGYT
few	TRBV18	12	TRBJ2-7	ASSPRGTATEQY
.	TRBV27	11	TRBJ2-7	ATARTGAYEQY
.	TRBV28	13	TRBJ2-2	ASTPGQLNTGELF
.	TRBV7-8	14	TRBJ2-2	ASSAQIRGMAGELF
.	TRBV6-6	14	TRBJ2-1	ASSYGGSGRVNEQF
few	TRBV9	13	TRBJ2-7	ASSVGAGGPYEQY
few	TRBV6-6	14	TRBJ2-7	ASSRRGQGSSYEQY
.	TRBV9	13	TRBJ2-3	ASSPSSARTDTQY
.	TRBV13	13	TRBJ1-4	ASSRVGQGPEKLF
.	TRBV5-1	16	TRBJ2-2	ASSLAWASGTNTGELF
.	TRBV2	14	TRBJ1-3	ASSALGAPSGNTIY
.	TRBV7-3	14	TRBJ2-3	ASSFFASTSTDTQY
.	TRBV29-1	13	TRBJ2-1	SVGTSNWGDNEQF
.	TRBV28	14	TRBJ2-3	ASSPPGLAGGNTQY
.	TRBV7-9	15	TRBJ2-1	ASSLPNRDRAYNEQF
.	TRBV21-1	14	TRBJ2-5	ASSYTSGRAGETQY
.	TRBV7-9	13	TRBJ2-1	ASSHGQGAGNEQF
.	TRBV6-5	12	TRBJ2-7	ASSPWGRAYEQY
.	TRBV29-1	10	TRBJ2-3	SLDRSTDTQY
.	TRBV7-2	12	TRBJ1-4	ASGQSSTNEKLF
.	TRBV27	12	TRBJ2-3	ASSLLSHTDTQY
few	TRBV11-2	11	TRBJ2-7	ASSSDRGNEQY
.	TRBV25-1	14	TRBJ2-3	ASSEVGLAGPDTQY
.	TRBV9	12	TRBJ1-5	ASSVGQGTEPQH